This T cell receptor (beta chain) comes out of a study of tissue T cells after allogeneic stem cell transplantation. TCRdb's copy holds only in-frame clones and misses some; the assay was immunoSEQ multiplex PCR. Altogether about 4,700 clones are present, roughly three quarters being singletons, with the ten largest covering less than 30%. The CDR3 runs to 12 residues. Trimming pared 5 bases from V and 8 bases from J, leaving 9 bases between. Germline loops: CDR1 SEHNR, CDR2 FQNEAQ (reference sequence). The chain combines TRBV7-9 with TRBJ1-4; D not resolved. The TCR originated in a female patient between 18 and 50 years old with steroid-refractory graft-versus-host disease after an allogeneic stem cell transplant. Part of the T cell pool may stem from the graft donor. This sample comprised duodenal tissue, obtained at autopsy. The CDR3 protein is CASSPGGEKLFF. The CDR3 nucleotides read TGTGCCAGCAGCCCGGGAGGGGAAAAACTGTTTTTT.